A single sample gave rise to the 30 T cell receptor beta chains below, sequenced in a study of blood T cells in healthy people across ages. The authors ran a second PCR of about 6 to 11 cycles using a sample-barcoded 5' primer and a J-beta primer mix. In TCRdb, the 5' RACE reads were re-called with MiXCR into one record per CDR3 protein. The data hold more than 500,000 distinct CDR3 sequences, with 25% to 30% observed a single time. The sequenced sample was blood. These receptors originate from a woman aged 70-85 years in good health.

In this sample, this clonotype turned up a few times. The V and J genes are TRBV6-1 and TRBJ1-2; 7 bases are a match to TRBD1. V shed 8 bases, J shed 4 bases, and the junction held 16 bases outside the gene matches. The CDR3 is 16 amino acids. The germline CDR1 and CDR2 sequences are MNHNS and SASEGT. The CDR3 DNA is TGTGCCAGCCTTGACCGGGACAGCGGTTTCTCCTATGGCTACACCTTC. Amino acid sequence: CASLDRDSGFSYGYTF.

V gene TRBV7-2 combines with J gene TRBJ1-2; D remains unclear. Per the germline V gene, CDR1 is SGHTA and CDR2 is FQGNSA. This CDR3 comprises 12 residues. Between the trimmed V and J ends, which lost 0 bases and 12 bases, there was a span of 11 bases. CDR3 sequence reads: CASSLALVTNTF. In DNA form, the CDR3 reads TGTGCCAGCAGCTTAGCGCTGGTGACTAACACCTTC.

The CDR3 reads CASSLGTRTYNEQFF. The CDR3 DNA reads TGTGCCAGCAGCTTAGGCACTAGGACTTACAATGAGCAGTTCTTC. The genes are TRBV7-7 and TRBJ2-1; D perhaps matches TRBD2 (5 bases). Between the trimmed V and J ends, which lost 1 base and 4 bases, there was a span of 11 bases. Germline assignment: CDR1 SSHAT and CDR2 FNYEAQ (reference sequence). The CDR3 is 15 amino acids.

There are a few counts of this clonotype. The genes are TRBV2 and TRBJ2-5; D is unclear. Germline V lookup: CDR1 SNHLY, CDR2 FYNNEI. The CDR3 sequence is 15 residues long. Trimming took off 5 bases at V and 5 bases at J, with 18 bases between the two ends. Here the CDR3 DNA reads TGTGCCAGCAGTCCCCCCCCCGATAGGATCGAGACCCAGTACTTC. It is translated as CASSPPPDRIETQYF.

The rearrangement links TRBV27 to TRBJ2-1; D assignment may be TRBD1 or TRBD2 (5 bases each). The V end lost 3 bases, the J end lost 4 bases, and 7 bases lay between the germline ends. The germline CDR1 and CDR2 sequences are MNHEY and SMNVEV (reference sequence). The CDR3 length is 13 residues. DNA for the CDR3: TGTGCCAGCAGTTTTGAGGGGTACAATGAGCAGTTCTTC. It encodes CASSFEGYNEQFF.

This clonotype turned up a few times. The V gene is TRBV3-1, the J gene TRBJ2-7; no firm D call. V lost 6 bases and J 4 bases, leaving 7 bases between the germline ends. The CDR3 is 11 residues long. Germline values: CDR1 LGHDT, CDR2 YNNKEL (reference sequence). The CDR3 protein is CASRGLYEQYF. CDR3 nucleotide sequence: TGTGCCAGCAGGGGCTTATACGAGCAGTACTTC.

Turning to this clonotype: The junction does not match germline at one end; this may be a read error. The rearrangement uses TRBV4-1 and TRBJ2-3; maybe TRBD2 (6 bases). The CDR3 has 15 residues. The germline V gene encodes CDR1 MGHRA and CDR2 YSYEKL. The CDR3 region has the DNA TGCGCCAGCGGCCAAAGGGGACGGGGAGGAGATACGCAGTATTTT. Its translation is CASGQRGRGGDTQYF.

The table lists this clonotype with a few counts. The chain is built from TRBV19 and TRBJ2-5; D unclear. The CDR3 extends over 16 amino acids. V was trimmed by 3 bases and J by 1 base, leaving 15 bases between them. Per germline, CDR1 LNHDA and CDR2 SQIVND (reference sequence). The CDR3 DNA is TGTGCCAGTAGTATTCGTGAGTGGCCCATCCAAGAGACCCAGTACTTC. This gives the protein CASSIREWPIQETQYF.

V usage is TRBV12-3 or TRBV12-4 and J usage is TRBJ1-2, with TRBD1 matching 7 bases. Trimming took 5 bases from V and 2 from J; bases not matched to a gene: 2. The CDR3 is 13 amino acids. In nucleotides, the CDR3 is TGTGCCAGCAGTAAGGGACAGAACTATGGCTACACCTTC. This codes for CASSKGQNYGYTF.

This clonotype showed up just once. The chain links TRBV20-1 to TRBJ2-5; D is unresolved. Near its end, the DNA agrees better with TRBJ2-1, so the J call may be wrong. This CDR3 region has 13 residues. Germline-derived CDR1 and CDR2 are DFQATT and SNEGSKA (reference sequence). Written as DNA, the CDR3 is TGCAGTGCATTCCTACCGAACAGCAATGAGCAGTTCTTC. Amino acid sequence: CSAFLPNSNEQFF.

This clonotype was picked up a small number of times. The DNA of the CDR3 is TGTGCCATCAGGCTAGCGAGTGAGCAGTTCTTC. Translation: CAIRLASEQFF. The chain has TRBV10-3 and TRBJ2-1; weak D call: TRBD2 (6 bases). Trimming removed 6 bases from V and 9 bases from J, with 9 bases in between. Germline CDR1 reads ENHRY; CDR2 reads SYGVKD. This CDR3 has 11 amino acids.

This clonotype was counted a few times. V gene TRBV7-2 combines with J gene TRBJ2-5; 9 bases are shared with TRBD2. With the DNA end fitting TRBJ2-1 better, the J assignment may be wrong. Germline CDR1 and CDR2: SGHTA and FQGNSA. The CDR3 has 15 amino acids. The CDR3 DNA reads as TGTGCCAGCAGCTTAGTGGGGACTAGCTTTAATGAGCAGTTCTTC. This codes for CASSLVGTSFNEQFF.

Only a few counts were recorded for this clonotype. At one of its ends the junction is not consistent with the germline gene, which may arise from a read error. The V and J genes are TRBV18 and TRBJ1-2; 7 bases fit TRBD1. This CDR3 has 14 residues. Germline V lookup: CDR1 KGHSH, CDR2 LQKENI. CDR3 residues: CTSSPSTGEVGYTF. In DNA form, the CDR3 reads TGTACCAGCTCACCATCTACAGGGGAAGTTGGCTACACCTTC.

This clonotype was observed a handful of times. The chain joins TRBV7-9 to TRBJ2-5; 8 nucleotides line up with TRBD2. TRBJ2-1 matches the DNA end more closely, so the J call is doubtful. The CDR3 runs to 14 residues. CDR1 is SEHNR, CDR2 FQNEAQ, per germline (reference sequence). The CDR3 nucleotides read TGTGCCAGCAGCCCACAACACGGGAGGGATGAGCAGTTCTTC. This codes for CASSPQHGRDEQFF.

The V gene is TRBV18, the J gene TRBJ2-3; D gene ambiguous. V was cut by 3 bases and J by 7 bases, with 11 bases left in between. The germline V gene has CDR1 KGHSH and CDR2 LQKENI. The CDR3 is made up of 13 amino acids. CDR3 nucleotides: TGTGCCAGCTCACCTAACCAAGAAAATACGCAGTATTTT. Translated, it gives CASSPNQENTQYF.

The CDR3 loop is CASSTQGGRQETQYF. Written as DNA, the CDR3 is TGTGCCAGCAGCACCCAGGGAGGGCGCCAAGAGACCCAGTACTTC. The V call is TRBV9, the J call TRBJ2-5; 7 bases align to TRBD2. V was pared by 4 bases and J by 1 base, with 7 bases of the junction left unmatched. The CDR3 is made up of 15 amino acids. CDR1 SGDLS and CDR2 YYNGEE come from the germline V gene.

This clonotype was counted only a few times. The chain couples TRBV2 to TRBJ1-3; 8 bases are shared with TRBD1. CDR3 length equals 15 residues. Germline V CDR1 and CDR2: SNHLY, FYNNEI. Germline trimming cut 5 bases from V and 0 bases from J; bases unmatched to any gene: 3. The DNA of the CDR3 is TGTGCCAGCAGTCGACAGGGGTTCTCTGGAAACACCATATATTTT. Translated: CASSRQGFSGNTIYF.

This clonotype has a handful of counts. This chain joins TRBV5-1 and TRBJ1-5; 7 bases line up with TRBD1. Germline CDR1 SGHRS, CDR2 YFSETQ. V gave up 4 bases and J gave up 4 bases; unmatched junction bases: 5. CDR3 size: 14 residues. The CDR3 nucleotides are TGCGCCAGCAGCGAAGGACAGGATAATCAGCCCCAGCATTTT. Encoded protein: CASSEGQDNQPQHF. Based on the CDR3 plus reference TRBV5-1 and TRBJ1-5, the full variable domain is KAGVTQTPRYLIKTRGQQVTLSCSPISGHRSVSWYQQTPGQGLQFLFEYFSETQRNKGNFPGRFSGRQFSNSRSEMNVSTLELGDSALYLCASSEGQDNQPQHFGDGTRLSIL.

This clonotype was detected a few times. V is TRBV28 and J is TRBJ1-5, with 7 bases identical to TRBD1. This CDR3 has 15 residues. CDR1 and CDR2 from the germline V gene are MDHEN and SYDVKM. Germline trimming cut 1 base from V and 4 bases from J; bases unmatched to any gene: 4. The CDR3 protein is CASSLLGGANQPQHF. CDR3 in DNA: TGTGCCAGCAGTTTATTAGGGGGCGCGAATCAGCCCCAGCATTTT.

The J gene is TRBJ2-1, the V gene TRBV6-2 or TRBV6-3; 12 bases align to TRBD2. This CDR3 region has 14 residues. Germline CDR1 and CDR2: MNHEY and SVGEGT. The ends lost 10 bases at V and 4 bases at J; junction bases unmatched: 5. CDR3 in amino acids: CATRTSGVYNEQFF. The CDR3 nucleotides read TGTGCCACACGGACTAGCGGGGTATACAATGAGCAGTTCTTC.

This clonotype has more than one count but fewer than ten. The chain employs TRBV14 and TRBJ2-7, with D unclear. Between the trimmed V and J ends, which lost 1 base and 3 bases, there was a span of 7 bases. The CDR3 runs 13 residues. The germline CDR1 and CDR2 sequences are SGHDN and FVKESK. CDR3 residues: CASSQALFYEQYF. As DNA, the CDR3 is TGTGCCAGCAGCCAAGCCCTCTTCTACGAGCAGTACTTC.

The rearrangement uses TRBV20-1 and TRBJ2-1, with D maybe TRBD1 (7 bases). CDR1 and CDR2 (germline): DFQATT, SNEGSKA (reference sequence). CDR3 size: 12 residues. CDR3 amino acids: CRPGGRGDEQFF. DNA for the CDR3: TGCAGACCTGGTGGCAGGGGGGATGAGCAGTTCTTC.

There are a few counts of this clonotype. The V gene is TRBV20-1, the J gene TRBJ1-3; D is undetermined. The CDR3 runs to 11 residues. CDR1 is DFQATT, CDR2 SNEGSKA, per germline (reference sequence). V was cut by 1 base and J by 4 bases, with 2 bases left in between. CDR3 bases: TGCAGTGCTAGAGGGGGAAACACCATATATTTT. The encoded protein is CSARGGNTIYF.

In its sample, this clonotype was seen a few times. This chain joins TRBV7-2 and TRBJ1-2, with D unresolved. Trimming left V 2 bases short and J 4 bases short, with 17 bases between. Germline V lookup: CDR1 SGHTA, CDR2 FQGNSA. The CDR3 consists of 16 residues. CDR3 amino acids: CASSLTHPWETYGYTF. CDR3 coding DNA: TGTGCCAGCAGCTTAACTCACCCCTGGGAGACCTATGGCTACACCTTC.

The table lists this clonotype with a few counts. J is TRBJ2-3 and V is TRBV4-3; no reliable D call. Germline-derived CDR1 and CDR2 are LGHNA and YSLEER. The CDR3 contains 14 residues. The V end was cut by 0 bases, the J end by 6 bases, with 10 bases between. The CDR3 loop reads CASSQDKATDTQYF. DNA of the CDR3: TGCGCCAGCAGCCAAGATAAGGCGACCGATACGCAGTATTTT.

There are a few counts of this clonotype. J is TRBJ2-1 and V is TRBV12-3 or TRBV12-4, with D possibly matching TRBD2 (6 bases). V was cut by 3 bases and J by 5 bases, with 14 bases left in between. The CDR3 runs 15 residues. As DNA, the CDR3 is TGTGCCAGCAGTTTGTGGCTAGCGAGAAACAATGAGCAGTTCTTC. Translation gives CASSLWLARNNEQFF.

In this sample, this clonotype turned up once. The junction shows a germline mismatch at one end, possibly a read error. The V call is TRBV7-9, the J call TRBJ1-1; no definite D call. Per the germline V gene, CDR1 is SEHNR and CDR2 is FQNEAQ (reference sequence). The CDR3 has 14 amino acids. CDR3 amino acids: CANSLDLGNTEAFF. The CDR3 nucleotides read TGTGCCAACAGCTTAGATCTGGGGAACACTGAAGCTTTCTTT.

The chain links TRBV2 to TRBJ2-1; 11 nucleotides match TRBD2. The CDR3 runs to 16 residues. The germline V gene encodes CDR1 SNHLY and CDR2 FYNNEI. V trimming: 7 bases; J trimming: 4 bases; junction bases outside the gene matches: 9. CDR3 nucleotides: TGTGCCAGCATGGTGTTAGCGGGGGGGACATACAATGAGCAGTTCTTC. Translated: CASMVLAGGTYNEQFF.

In its sample, this clonotype was seen a few times. The chain has TRBV3-1 and TRBJ2-3; 7 bases line up with TRBD2. V shed 1 base and J 4 bases; nucleotides not matched to a gene: 8. The germline gives CDR1 LGHDT, CDR2 YNNKEL (reference sequence). CDR3 size: 16 residues. The CDR3, as DNA: TGTGCCAGCAGCCAAGTCCCGGGAGGATGGGCAGATACGCAGTATTTT. Translation gives CASSQVPGGWADTQYF.

This clonotype was counted between two and nine times. V gene TRBV11-3 combines with J gene TRBJ2-5; D is possibly TRBD2 (6 bases). From germline, CDR1 is SGHNT and CDR2 YENEEA. The V and J ends lost 5 bases and 4 bases respectively, with 14 bases between them. The CDR3 totals 14 residues. The CDR3 nucleotides read TGTGCCAGCAGCCCGACGCGGGGTGTAGAGACCCAGTACTTC. Amino acid sequence: CASSPTRGVETQYF.